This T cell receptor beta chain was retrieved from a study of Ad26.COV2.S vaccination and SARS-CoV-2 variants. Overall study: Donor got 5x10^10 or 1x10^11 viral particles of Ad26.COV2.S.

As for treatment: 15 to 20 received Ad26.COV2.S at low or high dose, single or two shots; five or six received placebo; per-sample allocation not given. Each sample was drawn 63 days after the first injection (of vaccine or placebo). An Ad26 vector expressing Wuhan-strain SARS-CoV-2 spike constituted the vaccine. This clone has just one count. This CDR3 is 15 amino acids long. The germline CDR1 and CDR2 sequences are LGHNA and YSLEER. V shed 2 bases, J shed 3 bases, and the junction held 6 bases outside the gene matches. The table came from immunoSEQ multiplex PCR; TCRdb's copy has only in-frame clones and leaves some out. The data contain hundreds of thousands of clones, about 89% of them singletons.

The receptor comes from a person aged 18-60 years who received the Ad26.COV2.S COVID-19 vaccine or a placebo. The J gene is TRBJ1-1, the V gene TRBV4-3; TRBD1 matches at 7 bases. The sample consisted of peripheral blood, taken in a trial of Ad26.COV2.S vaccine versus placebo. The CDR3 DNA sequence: TGCGCCAGCAGCCAATCCAGGGGGGAGGACACTGAAGCTTTCTTT. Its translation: CASSQSRGEDTEAFF.